The next 3 T cell receptor beta chains were all read from a single sample in a study of cytomegalovirus exposure and HLA in healthy donors. Primers for the PCR totalled 60 Vbeta and 13 Jbeta. Assay: immunoSEQ multiplex PCR; the TCRdb copy retains only in-frame clones and omits some. The sample has 150,000 to 200,000 clones; around 72% are singletons. Input material: PBMCs. The receptors were gathered from a man aged 35-49 years in good health and CMV-seropositive.

V usage is TRBV9 and J usage is TRBJ1-1, with a possible D match to TRBD1 (6 bases). Trimming shortened V by 0 bases and J by 4 bases, and 16 bases separated the two germline ends. Germline CDR1 and CDR2: SGDLS and YYNGEE. CDR3 length: 16 residues. This chain's CDR3 is CASSVGGGPTFTEAFF. The CDR3 DNA reads as TGTGCCAGCAGCGTAGGAGGGGGACCGACATTCACTGAAGCTTTCTTT.

This chain uses TRBV14 with TRBJ2-5; perhaps TRBD2 as D (5 bases). The CDR3 consists of 13 residues. Trimming removed 5 bases at V and 7 bases at J, with 14 bases between. CDR1 and CDR2 from the germline V gene are SGHDN and FVKESK. CDR3 loop: CASSLGAGVTQYF. CDR3 DNA sequence: TGTGCCAGCAGCTTGGGTGCGGGTGTGACCCAGTACTTC.

The table lists this clone with a few counts. V and J are TRBV9 and TRBJ1-6; no clear D. CDR1 and CDR2 from the germline V gene are SGDLS and YYNGEE. V lost 1 base and J lost 0, with 11 bases in between. The CDR3 extends over 17 amino acids. CDR3 in amino acids: CASSVNNRSSYNSPLHF. The CDR3 bases are TGTGCCAGCAGCGTAAATAACAGAAGCTCCTATAATTCACCCCTCCACTTT.